These T cell receptor beta chains were read from a single sample in a study of post-analysis software for immune sequencing data. TCRdb re-called the PCR reads through MiXCR, storing one row per CDR3 protein. The data show 250,000 to 300,000 distinct CDR3 sequences, less than 40% seen once. The specimen sequenced was blood. The receptors were gathered from a girl aged 10 to 17 with multiple sclerosis. The CDR3 runs from the conserved cysteine through the conserved F or W. The D gene is left open where the match is weak. A clone size is listed for some rows: how often the clone was seen (once, few, many), or a class if it is expanded.

clone size: .; D gene: TRBD2; V gene: TRBV20-1; J gene: TRBJ2-5; CDR3 protein: CSARGTSGRETQYF; CDR3 DNA: TGCAGTGCTAGAGGGACTAGCGGGAGAGAGACCCAGTACTTC
clone size: many; D gene: .; V gene: TRBV20-1; J gene: TRBJ1-2; CDR3 protein: CSARDQTDYGGYTF; CDR3 DNA: TGCAGTGCTAGAGATCAGACGGACTACGGAGGCTACACCTTC
clone size: .; D gene: .; V gene: TRBV7-9; J gene: TRBJ2-2; CDR3 protein: CAISLGHTHTRELFF; CDR3 DNA: TGTGCCATCAGCTTAGGACATACTCACACCCGGGAGCTGTTTTTT
clone size: .; D gene: .; V gene: TRBV7-9; J gene: TRBJ1-1; CDR3 protein: CASSLARAVNTEAFF; CDR3 DNA: TGTGCCAGCAGCTTAGCACGCGCAGTGAACACTGAAGCTTTCTTT
clone size: many; D gene: .; V gene: TRBV7-2; J gene: TRBJ2-7; CDR3 protein: CASSLGGSGGYEQYF; CDR3 DNA: TGTGCCAGCAGCTTAGGTGGTAGCGGAGGCTACGAGCAGTACTTC
clone size: once; D gene: .; V gene: TRBV7-6; J gene: TRBJ1-2; CDR3 protein: CASSPRESNYGYTF; CDR3 DNA: TGTGCCAGCAGCCCTAGGGAGTCAAACTATGGCTACACCTTC
clone size: .; D gene: .; V gene: TRBV6-2/TRBV6-3; J gene: TRBJ2-6; CDR3 protein: CASSYNRERTAGANVLTF; CDR3 DNA: TGTGCCAGCAGTTACAACAGGGAACGAACTGCTGGGGCCAACGTCCTGACTTTC
clone size: many; D gene: TRBD2; V gene: TRBV4-1; J gene: TRBJ2-5; CDR3 protein: CASSQDLSSGGYRETQYF; CDR3 DNA: TGCGCCAGCAGCCAAGATCTCAGTAGCGGGGGATATCGGGAGACCCAGTACTTC
clone size: few; D gene: .; V gene: TRBV5-1; J gene: TRBJ1-2; CDR3 protein: CASSLEKQYYGYTF; CDR3 DNA: TGCGCCAGCAGCTTGGAGAAGCAGTACTATGGCTACACCTTC
clone size: few; D gene: TRBD1; V gene: TRBV6-5; J gene: TRBJ2-7; CDR3 protein: CASSYPPTGGIVRGEQYF; CDR3 DNA: TGTGCCAGCAGTTACCCCCCAACAGGGGGGATTGTTAGAGGCGAGCAGTACTTC
clone size: .; D gene: TRBD2; V gene: TRBV20-1; J gene: TRBJ2-7; CDR3 protein: CSVMIQSGGYYNEQYF; CDR3 DNA: TGCAGTGTCATGATCCAAAGCGGGGGGTACTACAATGAGCAGTACTTC
clone size: .; D gene: .; V gene: TRBV21-1; J gene: TRBJ2-7; CDR3 protein: CASSSTRNCNSYEQYF; CDR3 DNA: TGTGCCAGCAGCTCAACCCGGAACTGTAACTCCTACGAGCAGTACTTC
clone size: many; D gene: .; V gene: TRBV7-9; J gene: TRBJ1-1; CDR3 protein: CASSSSGGGEAFF; CDR3 DNA: TGTGCCAGCAGCTCTTCCGGCGGGGGTGAAGCTTTCTTT
clone size: many; D gene: TRBD1; V gene: TRBV29-1; J gene: TRBJ1-1; CDR3 protein: CSVLGQGLPPRLDTEAFF; CDR3 DNA: TGCAGCGTTCTGGGACAGGGGCTCCCCCCCAGGTTGGACACTGAAGCTTTCTTT
clone size: many; D gene: .; V gene: TRBV6-1; J gene: TRBJ1-2; CDR3 protein: CASRRRQVSSYGYTF; CDR3 DNA: TGTGCCAGCAGGCGCAGACAGGTTTCGAGCTATGGCTACACCTTC
clone size: many; D gene: TRBD2; V gene: TRBV12-3/TRBV12-4; J gene: TRBJ2-1; CDR3 protein: CASSLVLAGGLNEQFF; CDR3 DNA: TGTGCCAGCAGTTTGGTTCTAGCGGGGGGGCTAAATGAGCAGTTCTTC
clone size: many; D gene: TRBD1; V gene: TRBV20-1; J gene: TRBJ1-5; CDR3 protein: CSATTGGISQPQHF; CDR3 DNA: TGCAGTGCAACGACAGGGGGAATTTCTCAGCCCCAGCATTTT
clone size: once; D gene: .; V gene: TRBV29-1; J gene: TRBJ2-5; CDR3 protein: CSVDRGNEQYF; CDR3 DNA: TGCAGCGTTGACCGGGGCAATGAGCAGTACTTC
clone size: many; D gene: .; V gene: TRBV4-1; J gene: TRBJ2-3; CDR3 protein: CASSPRMGALADTQYF; CDR3 DNA: TGCGCCAGCAGCCCTCGGATGGGGGCTTTGGCAGATACGCAGTATTTT
clone size: .; D gene: .; V gene: TRBV29-1; J gene: TRBJ1-1; CDR3 protein: CSAGQRRATPDTEAFF; CDR3 DNA: TGCAGCGCAGGACAGCGGCGAGCGACTCCGGACACTGAAGCTTTCTTT
clone size: many; D gene: TRBD2; V gene: TRBV5-5; J gene: TRBJ2-3; CDR3 protein: CASSSGLASTDTQYF; CDR3 DNA: TGTGCCAGCAGTTCGGGACTAGCAAGCACAGATACGCAGTATTTT
clone size: .; D gene: .; V gene: TRBV6-6; J gene: TRBJ2-7; CDR3 protein: CASSYGDVSGQQYF; CDR3 DNA: TGTGCCAGCAGTTACGGGGACGTATCAGGACAGCAGTACTTC
clone size: .; D gene: .; V gene: TRBV11-2; J gene: TRBJ1-2; CDR3 protein: CASSPSAGPYGYTF; CDR3 DNA: TGTGCCAGCAGCCCTAGCGCGGGGCCATATGGCTACACCTTC